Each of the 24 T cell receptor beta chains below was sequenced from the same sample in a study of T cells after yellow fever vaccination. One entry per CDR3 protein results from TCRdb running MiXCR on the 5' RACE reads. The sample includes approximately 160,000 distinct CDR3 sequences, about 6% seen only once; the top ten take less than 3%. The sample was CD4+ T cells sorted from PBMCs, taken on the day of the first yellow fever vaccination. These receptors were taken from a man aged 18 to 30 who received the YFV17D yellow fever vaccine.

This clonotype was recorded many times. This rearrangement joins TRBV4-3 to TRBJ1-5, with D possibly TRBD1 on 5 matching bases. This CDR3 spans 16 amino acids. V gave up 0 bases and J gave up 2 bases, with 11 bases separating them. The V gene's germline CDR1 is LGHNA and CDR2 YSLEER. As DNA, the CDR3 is TGCGCCAGCAGCCAAGAATGGCAGGGTGGCAATCAGCCCCAGCATTTT. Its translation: CASSQEWQGGNQPQHF.

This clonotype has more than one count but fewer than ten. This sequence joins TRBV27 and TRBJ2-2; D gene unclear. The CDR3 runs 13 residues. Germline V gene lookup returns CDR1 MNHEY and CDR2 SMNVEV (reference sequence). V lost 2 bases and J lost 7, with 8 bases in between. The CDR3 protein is CASSLVKGGELFF. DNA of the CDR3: TGTGCCAGCAGTTTAGTCAAGGGCGGGGAGCTGTTTTTT.

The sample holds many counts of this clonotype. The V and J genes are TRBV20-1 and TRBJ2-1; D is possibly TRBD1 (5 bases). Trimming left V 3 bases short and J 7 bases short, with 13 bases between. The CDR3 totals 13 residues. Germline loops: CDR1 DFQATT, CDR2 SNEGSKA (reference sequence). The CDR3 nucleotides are TGCAGTGCTAGGTCATTGGCAGGGAATGAGCAGTTCTTC. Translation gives CSARSLAGNEQFF.

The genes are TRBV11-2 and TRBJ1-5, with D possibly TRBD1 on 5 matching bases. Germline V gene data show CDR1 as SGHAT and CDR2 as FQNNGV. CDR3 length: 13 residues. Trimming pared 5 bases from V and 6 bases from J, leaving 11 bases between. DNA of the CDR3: TGTGCCAGCAGCCTACCCGGGGGTCAGCCCCAGCATTTT. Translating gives CASSLPGGQPQHF.

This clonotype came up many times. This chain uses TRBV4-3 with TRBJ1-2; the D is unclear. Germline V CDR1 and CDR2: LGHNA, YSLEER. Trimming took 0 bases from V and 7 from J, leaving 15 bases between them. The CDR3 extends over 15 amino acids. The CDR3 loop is CASSQDGGSPSGYTF. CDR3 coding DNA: TGCGCCAGCAGCCAAGATGGAGGGTCCCCGTCTGGCTACACCTTC.

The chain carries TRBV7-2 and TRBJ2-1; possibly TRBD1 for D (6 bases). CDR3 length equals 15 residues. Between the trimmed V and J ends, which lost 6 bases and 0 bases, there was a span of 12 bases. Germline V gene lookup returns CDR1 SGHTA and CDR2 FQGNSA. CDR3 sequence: CASSRDTFSYNEQFF. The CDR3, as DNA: TGTGCCAGCAGTCGGGACACCTTCTCCTACAATGAGCAGTTCTTC. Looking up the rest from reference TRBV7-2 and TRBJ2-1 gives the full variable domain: GAGVSQSPSNKVTEKGKDVELRCDPISGHTALYWYRQSLGQGLEFLIYFQGNSAPDKSGLPSDRFSAERTGGSVSTLTIQRTQQEDSAVYLCASSRDTFSYNEQFFGPGTRLTVL.

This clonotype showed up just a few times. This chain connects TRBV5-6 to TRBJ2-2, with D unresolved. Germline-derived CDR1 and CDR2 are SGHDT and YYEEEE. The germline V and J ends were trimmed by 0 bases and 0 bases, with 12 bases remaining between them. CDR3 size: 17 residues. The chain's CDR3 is CASSLAYSPTNTGELFF. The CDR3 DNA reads TGTGCCAGCAGCTTGGCATACAGCCCCACGAACACCGGGGAGCTGTTTTTT.

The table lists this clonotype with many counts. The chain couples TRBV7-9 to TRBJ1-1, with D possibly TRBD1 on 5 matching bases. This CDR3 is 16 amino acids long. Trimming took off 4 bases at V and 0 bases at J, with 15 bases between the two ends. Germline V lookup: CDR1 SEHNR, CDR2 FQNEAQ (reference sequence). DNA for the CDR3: TGTGCCAGCAGCTCTCGCCAGGGACTTTTGAACACTGAAGCTTTCTTT. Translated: CASSSRQGLLNTEAFF.

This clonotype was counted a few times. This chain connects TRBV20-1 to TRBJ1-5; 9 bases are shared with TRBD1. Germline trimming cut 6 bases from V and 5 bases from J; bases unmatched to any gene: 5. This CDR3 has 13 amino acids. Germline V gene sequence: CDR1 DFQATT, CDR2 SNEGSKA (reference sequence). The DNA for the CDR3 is TGCAGTGCCAGGACAGGGGAGGATCAGCCCCAGCATTTT. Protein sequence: CSARTGEDQPQHF.

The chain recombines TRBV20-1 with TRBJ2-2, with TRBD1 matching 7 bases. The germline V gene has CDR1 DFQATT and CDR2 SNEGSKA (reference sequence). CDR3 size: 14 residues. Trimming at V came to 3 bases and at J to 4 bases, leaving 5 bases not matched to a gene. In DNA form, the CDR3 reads TGCAGTGCTAGTACAGGGGCGGGCACCGGGGAGCTGTTTTTT. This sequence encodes CSASTGAGTGELFF.

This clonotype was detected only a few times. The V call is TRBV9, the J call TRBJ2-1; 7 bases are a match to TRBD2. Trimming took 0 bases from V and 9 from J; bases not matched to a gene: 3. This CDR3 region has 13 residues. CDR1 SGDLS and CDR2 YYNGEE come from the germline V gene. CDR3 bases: TGTGCCAGCAGCGTAGACGGGGGGACTGAGCAGTTCTTC. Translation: CASSVDGGTEQFF.

The chain's CDR3 is CASSLGTGQNTGELFF. Written as DNA, the CDR3 is TGTGCCAGCAGCCTTGGAACTGGACAGAACACCGGGGAGCTGTTTTTT. This rearrangement joins TRBV4-2 to TRBJ2-2; weak D call: TRBD1 (5 bases). The V end was cut by 4 bases, the J end by 1 base, with 13 bases between. CDR1 and CDR2 from the germline V gene are LGHNA and YNFKEQ. There are 16 residues in the CDR3.

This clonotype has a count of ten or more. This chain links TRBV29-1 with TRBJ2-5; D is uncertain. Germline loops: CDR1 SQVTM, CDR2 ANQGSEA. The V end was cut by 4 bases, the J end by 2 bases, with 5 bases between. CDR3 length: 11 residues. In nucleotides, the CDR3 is TGCAGCGTTGGTCTACAAGAGACCCAGTACTTC. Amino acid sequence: CSVGLQETQYF.

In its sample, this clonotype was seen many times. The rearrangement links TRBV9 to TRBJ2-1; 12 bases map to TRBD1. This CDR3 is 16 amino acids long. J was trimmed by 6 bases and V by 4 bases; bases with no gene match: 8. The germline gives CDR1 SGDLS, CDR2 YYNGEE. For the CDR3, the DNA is TGTGCCAGCAGCACGACCGGGACAGGGGGCGTCAATGAGCAGTTCTTC. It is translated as CASSTTGTGGVNEQFF.

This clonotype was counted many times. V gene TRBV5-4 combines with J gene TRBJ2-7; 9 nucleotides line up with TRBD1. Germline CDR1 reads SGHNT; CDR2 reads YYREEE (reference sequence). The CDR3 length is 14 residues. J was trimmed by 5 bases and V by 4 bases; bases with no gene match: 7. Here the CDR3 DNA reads TGTGCCAGCAGCACCCCGGGACAGGGAAACGAGCAGTACTTC. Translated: CASSTPGQGNEQYF.

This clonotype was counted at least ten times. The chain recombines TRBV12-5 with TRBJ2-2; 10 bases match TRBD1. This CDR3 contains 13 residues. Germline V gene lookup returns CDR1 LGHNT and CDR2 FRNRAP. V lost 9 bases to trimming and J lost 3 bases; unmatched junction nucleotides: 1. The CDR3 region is CASGQGDTGELFF. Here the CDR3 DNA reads TGTGCTAGCGGACAGGGGGACACCGGGGAGCTGTTTTTT.

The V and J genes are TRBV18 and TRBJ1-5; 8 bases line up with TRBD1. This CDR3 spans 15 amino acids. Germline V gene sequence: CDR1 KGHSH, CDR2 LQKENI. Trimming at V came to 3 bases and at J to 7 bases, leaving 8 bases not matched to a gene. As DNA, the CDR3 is TGTGCCAGCTCACCCTCCGACAGGGGCGGGCAGCCCCAGCATTTT. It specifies CASSPSDRGGQPQHF.

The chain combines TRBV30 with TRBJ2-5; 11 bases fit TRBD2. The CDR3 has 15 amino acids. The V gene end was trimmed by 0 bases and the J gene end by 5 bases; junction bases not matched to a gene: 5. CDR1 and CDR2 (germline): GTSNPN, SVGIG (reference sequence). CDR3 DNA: TGTGCCTGGAGTGTTAGCGGGGGGGGTCCGGAGACCCAGTACTTC. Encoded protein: CAWSVSGGGPETQYF.

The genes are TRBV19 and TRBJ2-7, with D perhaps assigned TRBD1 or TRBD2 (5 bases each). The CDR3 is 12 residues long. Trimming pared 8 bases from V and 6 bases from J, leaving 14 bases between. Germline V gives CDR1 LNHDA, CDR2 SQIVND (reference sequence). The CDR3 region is CASGGSDREQYF. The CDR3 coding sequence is TGTGCCAGTGGGGGATCCGACCGCGAGCAGTACTTC.

DNA for the CDR3: TGCGCCAGCAGCCAACGAAGGGACCATGGCTACACCTTC. Amino acids: CASSQRRDHGYTF. The chain couples TRBV4-1 to TRBJ1-2; D might be TRBD1 (5 bases). This CDR3 is 13 amino acids long. The V gene's germline CDR1 is MGHRA and CDR2 YSYEKL. Between the trimmed V and J ends, which lost 2 bases and 6 bases, there was a span of 10 bases.

The CDR3 DNA is TGTGCCAGCAGTTTTGTTCCTCAGCCCCAGCATTTT. It translates to CASSFVPQPQHF. V gene TRBV12-3 or TRBV12-4 combines with J gene TRBJ1-5; D gene uncertain. Trimming took off 3 bases at V and 6 bases at J, with 6 bases between the two ends. CDR3 size: 12 residues.

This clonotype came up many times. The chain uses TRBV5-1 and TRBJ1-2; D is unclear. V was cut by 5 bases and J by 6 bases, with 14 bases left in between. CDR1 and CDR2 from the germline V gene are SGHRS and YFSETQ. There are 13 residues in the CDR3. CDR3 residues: CASSTEGWNGYTF. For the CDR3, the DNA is TGCGCCAGCAGTACTGAGGGATGGAATGGCTACACCTTC. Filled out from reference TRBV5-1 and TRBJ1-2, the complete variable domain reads KAGVTQTPRYLIKTRGQQVTLSCSPISGHRSVSWYQQTPGQGLQFLFEYFSETQRNKGNFPGRFSGRQFSNSRSEMNVSTLELGDSALYLCASSTEGWNGYTFGSGTRLTVV.

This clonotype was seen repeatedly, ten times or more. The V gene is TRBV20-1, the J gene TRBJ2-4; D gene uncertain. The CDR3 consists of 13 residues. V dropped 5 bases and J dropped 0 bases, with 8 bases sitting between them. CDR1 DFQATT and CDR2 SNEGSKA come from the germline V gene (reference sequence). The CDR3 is CSAPTVAKNIQYF. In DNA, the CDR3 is TGCAGTGCTCCTACAGTAGCCAAAAACATTCAGTACTTC.

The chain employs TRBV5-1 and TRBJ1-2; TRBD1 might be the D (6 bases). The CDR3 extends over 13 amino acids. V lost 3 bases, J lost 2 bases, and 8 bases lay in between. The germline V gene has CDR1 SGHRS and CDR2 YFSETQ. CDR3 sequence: CASSWDKNYGYTF. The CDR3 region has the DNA TGCGCCAGCAGCTGGGACAAAAACTATGGCTACACCTTC. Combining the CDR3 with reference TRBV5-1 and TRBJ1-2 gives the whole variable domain KAGVTQTPRYLIKTRGQQVTLSCSPISGHRSVSWYQQTPGQGLQFLFEYFSETQRNKGNFPGRFSGRQFSNSRSEMNVSTLELGDSALYLCASSWDKNYGYTFGSGTRLTVV.